The TCR beta chain under discussion was sequenced for a study of shared clonotypes between healthy human individuals. This clone was observed a few times. No antigen is known for it. Here immunoSEQ multiplex PCR was the method, and the copy in TCRdb shows in-frame clones only, minus some. The table shows some 2.3 million clones, with more than 80% occurring only once. General observations from the study: Generation of non-shared clonotypes was less probable than generation of clonotypes shared by all four donors.

The material sequenced was naive CD4+ T cells from PBMCs. Subset here: CD45RA+ positively selected. The receptor was isolated from a man aged 18 to 30 in good health. Some clones in this sample may be carry-over from other donors' samples.

CDR3 amino acids: CARTPSKAGDSYEQYF. CDR3 nucleotide sequence: TGTGCCAGAACACCTTCTAAAGCGGGAGACTCCTACGAGCAGTACTTC. The chain combines TRBV19 with TRBJ2-7, with 8 bases identical to TRBD2. The V and J ends lost 9 bases and 0 bases, in that order; junction bases with no gene match: 13. The length of the CDR3 is 16 residues. Germline values: CDR1 LNHDA, CDR2 SQIVND (reference sequence).